These T cell receptor beta chains were read from a single sample in a study of immune evolution from preneoplasia to lung adenocarcinoma. The protocol was immunoSEQ multiplex PCR, while the TCRdb copy is restricted to in-frame clones and leaves out a portion. Of thousands of clones listed, roughly 79% were seen once; the top ten hold approximately 6.3%. Source material: FFPE minimally invasive lung adenocarcinoma tissue. Source of these receptors: a person aged 50-75 years with lung adenocarcinoma. CDR3s include the opening cysteine and the closing phenylalanine or tryptophan. Fields, in order: CDR3 length, clone size, J gene, V gene, CDR3 protein. Only some rows state a clone size, as once, few, many or a class for expanded clones.

>13|NA|TRBJ1-2|TRBV5-1
CASSLAGEEAHTF
>15|NA|TRBJ1-3|TRBV7-9
CAIDRGQHSGNTIYF
>10|NA|TRBJ2-5|TRBV6-1
CASSDKTQYF
>14|NA|TRBJ2-3|TRBV14
CASSQLASAAGQYF
>15|NA|TRBJ2-7|TRBV6-5
CASSTAAGGPYEQYF
>15|NA|TRBJ1-5|TRBV28
CASRSADAFNQPQHF
>13|NA|TRBJ2-7|TRBV7-9
CASSPMAGDEQYF
>13|once|TRBJ2-2|TRBV7-2
CASSPYLSRELFF
>14|once|TRBJ1-3|TRBV14
CASSQGASGNTIYF
>15|NA|TRBJ2-3|TRBV5-6
CASSGDRGNQDTQYF
>15|few|TRBJ2-1|TRBV5-1
CASSLGGQTYNEQFF
>15|NA|TRBJ1-2|TRBV7-9
CASRRNGTGTYGYTF
>15|NA|TRBJ1-1|TRBV6-5
CASSYSGGANTEAFF
>15|once|TRBJ2-1|TRBV27
CASSLGLAGNNEQFF
>15|NA|TRBJ2-7|TRBV7-2
CASSPRLAGPYEQYF
>15|NA|TRBJ2-1|TRBV5-1
CASSLAGTGGHEQFF
>14|NA|TRBJ1-2|TRBV29-1
CSVEPRDREAGYTF
>16|NA|TRBJ1-3|TRBV19
CASSRTGFDSGNTIYF
>12|once|TRBJ1-1|TRBV7-9
CATHPPRPEAFF
>14|NA|TRBJ2-3|TRBV23-1
CASRGLAATDTQYF
>14|NA|TRBJ2-7|TRBV7-9
CASSLVGGSYEQYF
>15|NA|TRBJ2-7|TRBV27
CASRPIGQGSYEQYF
>15|NA|TRBJ1-3|TRBV14
CASSPPGPAGNTIYF
>14|NA|TRBJ1-2|TRBV28
CASRSGTTNYGYTF
>12|few|TRBJ2-7|TRBV10-3
CAIARGSYEQYF
>13|NA|TRBJ1-5|TRBV19
CASNPNSNQPQHF
>15|NA|TRBJ1-4|TRBV2
CASSLATGTNEKLFF
>14|NA|TRBJ1-6|TRBV25-1
CASHRGGDNSPLHF
>13|NA|TRBJ1-4|TRBV4-1
CASSQGALEKLFF
>12|NA|TRBJ2-5|TRBV12-5
CASGLEGETQYF
>15|NA|TRBJ1-5|TRBV7-9
CASARGEGGNQPQHF
>11|NA|TRBJ2-3|TRBV20-1
CSARWGATQYF